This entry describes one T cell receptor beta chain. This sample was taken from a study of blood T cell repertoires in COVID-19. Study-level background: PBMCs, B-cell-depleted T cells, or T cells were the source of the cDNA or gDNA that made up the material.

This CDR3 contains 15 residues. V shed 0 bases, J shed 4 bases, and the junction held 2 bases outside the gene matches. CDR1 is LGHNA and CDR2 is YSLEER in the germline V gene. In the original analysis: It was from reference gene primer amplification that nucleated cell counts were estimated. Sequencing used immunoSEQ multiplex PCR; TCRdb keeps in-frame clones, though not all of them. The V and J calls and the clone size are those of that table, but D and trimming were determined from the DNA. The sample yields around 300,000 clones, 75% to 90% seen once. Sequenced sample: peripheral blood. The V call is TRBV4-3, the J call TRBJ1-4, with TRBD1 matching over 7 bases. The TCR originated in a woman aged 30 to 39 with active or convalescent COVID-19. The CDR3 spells CASSQDRDSNEKLFF. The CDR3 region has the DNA TGCGCCAGCAGCCAAGACCGGGACAGTAATGAAAAACTGTTTTTT.